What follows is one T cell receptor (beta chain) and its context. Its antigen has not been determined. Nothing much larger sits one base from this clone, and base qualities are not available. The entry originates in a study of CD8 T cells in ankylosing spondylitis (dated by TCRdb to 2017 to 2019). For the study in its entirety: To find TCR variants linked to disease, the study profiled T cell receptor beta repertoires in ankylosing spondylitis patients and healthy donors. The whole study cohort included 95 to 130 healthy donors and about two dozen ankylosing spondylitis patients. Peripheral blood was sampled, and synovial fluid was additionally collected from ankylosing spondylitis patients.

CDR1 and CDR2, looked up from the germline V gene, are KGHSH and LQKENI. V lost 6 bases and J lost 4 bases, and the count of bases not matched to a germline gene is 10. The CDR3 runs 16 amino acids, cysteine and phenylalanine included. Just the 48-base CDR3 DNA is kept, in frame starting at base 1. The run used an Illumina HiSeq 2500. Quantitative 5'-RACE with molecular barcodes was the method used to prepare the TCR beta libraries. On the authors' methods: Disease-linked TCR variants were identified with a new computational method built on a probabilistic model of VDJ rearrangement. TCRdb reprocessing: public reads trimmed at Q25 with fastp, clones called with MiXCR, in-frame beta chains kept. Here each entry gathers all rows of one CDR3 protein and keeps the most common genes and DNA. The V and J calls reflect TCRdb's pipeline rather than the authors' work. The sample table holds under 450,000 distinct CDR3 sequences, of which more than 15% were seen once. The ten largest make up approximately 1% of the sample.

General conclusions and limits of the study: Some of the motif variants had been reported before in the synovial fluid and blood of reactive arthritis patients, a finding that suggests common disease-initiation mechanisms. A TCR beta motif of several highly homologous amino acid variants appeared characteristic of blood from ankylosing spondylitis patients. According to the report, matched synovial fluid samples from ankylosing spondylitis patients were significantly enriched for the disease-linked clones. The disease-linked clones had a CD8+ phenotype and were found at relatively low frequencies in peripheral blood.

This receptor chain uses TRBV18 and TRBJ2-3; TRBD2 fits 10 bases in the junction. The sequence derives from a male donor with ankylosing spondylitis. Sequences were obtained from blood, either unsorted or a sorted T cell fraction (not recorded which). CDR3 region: CASSPPAGGRADTQYF. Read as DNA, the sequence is TGTGCCAGCTCGCCCCCAGCGGGGGGGCGCGCAGATACGCAGTATTTT.